The T cell receptor beta chain under discussion was sequenced for a study of shared clonotypes between healthy human individuals. The CDR3 runs to 16 residues. Germline V gives CDR1 SGHRS, CDR2 YFSETQ. The V end lost 0 bases, the J end lost 4 bases, and 14 bases lay between the germline ends. Donors comprised healthy HIV-negative adults lacking recent acute infections or vaccinations. CD4+ cells yielded CD45RA+ naive and CD45RA-negative memory subsets. TCRdb's copy holds only in-frame clones and misses some; the assay was immunoSEQ multiplex PCR. The table has hundreds of thousands of clones, 74% seen once.

J is TRBJ1-3 and V is TRBV5-1; possible D gene TRBD1, 5 bases. This sequence was found in a woman in her 30s in good health. The sequencing input was memory CD4+ T cells sorted from blood. The subset here: CD45RA-negative fraction. The DNA of the CDR3 is TGCGCCAGCAGCTTGGCCCCCGGGGCCTCCGGAAACACCATATATTTT. Translation: CASSLAPGASGNTIYF.